The 2 T cell receptor beta chains below all came from one sample that was sequenced in a study of T-cell reconstitution after alpha-beta-depleted transplantation in children listed by TCRdb under 2016. Library preparation employed PCR. TCRdb shows the sequencer as Illumina HiSeq 2500. TCR libraries were prepared with molecular barcoding, using unique molecular identifiers to normalize TCRbeta repertoire quantification. TCRdb handled the public reads itself, with Q25 trimming in fastp and clone calling in MiXCR, and kept productive beta chains. Rows are unified per CDR3 protein, each entry keeping the most common DNA and genes. The sample yields 350,000 to 500,000 distinct CDR3 sequences; around two fifths were counted once. Under 35% of the sample belongs to the ten largest clones. In light of the paper, this sample's treatment or condition label describes: allogeneic hematopoietic cell transplantation with graft depleted of TCRalphabeta T cells and CD19 B cells.

Sequencing was performed on PBMCs, taken before TCRalphabeta/CD19-depleted stem cell transplant. The receptors originated from a girl aged 2-10 years with aplastic anemia, due to receive a stem cell transplant.

In its sample, this clonotype was seen a few times. The chain joins TRBV3-1 to TRBJ2-6, with D unresolved. Germline values: CDR1 LGHDT, CDR2 YNNKEL (reference sequence). The CDR3 spans 15 residues. Trimming pared 7 bases from V and 4 bases from J, leaving 14 bases between. CDR3 sequence reads: CASTHYKPGANVLTF. The CDR3 DNA follows: TGTGCCAGCACCCACTATAAACCAGGGGCCAACGTCCTGACTTTC.

This clonotype was recorded many times. The rearrangement links TRBV7-2 to TRBJ2-2, with a weak D call TRBD1 (7 bases). Germline V lookup: CDR1 SGHTA, CDR2 FQGNSA. The V end was cut by 0 bases, the J end by 5 bases, with 10 bases between. The CDR3 totals 15 residues. This CDR3 reads CASSLAQGGTGELFF. Written as DNA, the CDR3 is TGTGCCAGCAGCTTAGCCCAGGGGGGTACCGGGGAGCTGTTTTTT.